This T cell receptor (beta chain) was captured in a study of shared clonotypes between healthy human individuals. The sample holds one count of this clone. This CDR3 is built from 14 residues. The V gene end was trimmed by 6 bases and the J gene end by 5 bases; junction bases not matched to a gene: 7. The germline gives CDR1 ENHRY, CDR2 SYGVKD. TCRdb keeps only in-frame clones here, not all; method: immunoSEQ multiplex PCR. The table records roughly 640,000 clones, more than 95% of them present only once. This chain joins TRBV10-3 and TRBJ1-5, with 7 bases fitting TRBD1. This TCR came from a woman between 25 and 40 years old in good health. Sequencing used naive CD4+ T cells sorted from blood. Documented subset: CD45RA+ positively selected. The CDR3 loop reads CAISQQGTDQPQHF. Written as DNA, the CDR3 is TGTGCCATCAGCCAACAGGGGACGGATCAGCCCCAGCATTTT.